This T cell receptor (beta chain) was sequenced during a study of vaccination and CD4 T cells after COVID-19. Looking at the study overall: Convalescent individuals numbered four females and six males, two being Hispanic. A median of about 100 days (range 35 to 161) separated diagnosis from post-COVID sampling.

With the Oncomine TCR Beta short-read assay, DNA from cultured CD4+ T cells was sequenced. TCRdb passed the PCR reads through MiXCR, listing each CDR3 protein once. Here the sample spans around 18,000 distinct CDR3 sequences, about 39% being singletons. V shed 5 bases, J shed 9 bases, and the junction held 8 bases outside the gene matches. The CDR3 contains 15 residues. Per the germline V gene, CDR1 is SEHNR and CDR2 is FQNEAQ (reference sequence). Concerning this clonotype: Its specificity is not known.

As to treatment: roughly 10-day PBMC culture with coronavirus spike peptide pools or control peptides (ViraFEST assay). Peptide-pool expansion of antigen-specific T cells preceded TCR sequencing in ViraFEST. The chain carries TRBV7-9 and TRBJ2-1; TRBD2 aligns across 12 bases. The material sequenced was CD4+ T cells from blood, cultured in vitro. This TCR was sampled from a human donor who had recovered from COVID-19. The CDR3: CASSPRLAGEVEQFF. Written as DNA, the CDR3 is TGTGCCAGCAGCCCGCGACTAGCGGGAGAGGTTGAGCAGTTCTTC.